This TCR beta chain is drawn from a study of CD8 T cells in Susac syndrome. For the study at large: When their blood was taken, the Susac syndrome patients had either not yet had any therapy, were taking corticosteroids, or were taking intravenous immunoglobulin alone.

Reverse transcription of roughly 0.5 to 1 ug RNA used random hexamers. Coverage of TCR beta CDR3 amplification by immunoSEQ multiplex PCR extended to 54 Vbeta and 13 Jbeta. Each CDR3 protein is one row after TCRdb ran MiXCR on the immunoSEQ multiplex PCR reads. The sample includes around 140,000 distinct CDR3 sequences, around 93% seen only once; the top ten take 0.13% to 0.15%. Study results and caveats: Clonal expansion was not observed in the Susac syndrome CD4+ T cell repertoires.

The CDR3 totals 18 residues. Trimming removed 4 bases from V and 3 bases from J; junction bases left unmatched: 12. Germline V CDR1 and CDR2: MGHRA, YSYEKL. With respect to this clonotype: As yet, its antigen is unknown.

Susac syndrome patients met recently defined diagnostic criteria for definite or probable disease. This rearrangement joins TRBV4-1 to TRBJ2-2; 9 bases map to TRBD2. This TCR came from a human donor with Susac syndrome. The sequencing input was CD4+ T cells from PBMCs. The CDR3 is CASSRTSVGIGDTGELFF. As DNA, the CDR3 is TGCGCCAGCAGCCGGACTAGCGTCGGAATTGGGGACACCGGGGAGCTGTTTTTT.